Sequencing of this TCR beta chain was carried out in a study of cytomegalovirus exposure and HLA in healthy donors (TCRdb year 2017). Some background on the complete study: An earlier analysis of several hundred of the donors reported about 300 Gb of sequence data and 117 million unique TCR beta sequences obtained from 180 million or so T cells. An early release covering about 600 HLA-typed donors comprised approximately 290 gigabases of sequencing data and tens of millions of unique TCR sequences. Of the 300 to 400 genotyped donors, over 65% fell in the genetic ancestry cluster associated with self-reported Caucasian donors. The study was designed to test whether signatures of past pathogen exposure could be identified by cataloging public T cell receptors. The T cell repertoires of under 750 subjects were profiled by immunosequencing and related to cytomegalovirus serostatus. Along with the roughly 670-subject first cohort, a separate validation cohort of over a hundred different subjects was used. To predict cytomegalovirus infection status, the study combined high-throughput TCR immunosequencing, statistical association of individual TCRs with disease status, and machine learning. A later analysis re-analyzed previously published TCR beta repertoires from several hundred donors and added high-resolution HLA genotyping to study TCR occurrence patterns. The later analysis used no new phenotypic data to find candidate immune exposures, relying instead on TCR beta sequences and their occurrence across donors. To decide whether each TCR beta V gene segment behaved as functional or pseudogenic, an earlier analysis of approximately 590 of the donors relied on high-throughput TCR beta sequencing. Donor age, sex, ethnicity and CMV serostatus were compiled alongside the repertoire data. Genome-wide SNP genotypes for about 65% of the 666 donors were used in a later genetic analysis, which treated that subset as a discovery cohort. Every discovery cohort repertoire had been produced on one sequencing platform. Class I and class II HLA loci were covered by the typing at four-digit resolution. Typing coverage varied by locus: about 629-630 donors for A, B, C, DRB1 and DQB1; under 550 for DQA1; around 610 for DPA1; roughly 450 for DPB1. Several DR-DQ haplotypes were handled as single units for association and clustering, since linkage in the cohort was strong. On average, 235,054 unique TCR beta nucleotide sequences were sequenced per donor among a few hundred genotyped donors of the cohort, with roughly 18% of those sequences being non-productive.

The cohort comprised more than 550 healthy bone marrow donors. All cohort members were sampled while nominally healthy, although unrecorded immune exposures were likely present. The donor was CMV seronegative and was included in the group of a few hundred seronegative cohort members. Each donor provided a peripheral blood sample, and peripheral blood mononuclear cells were used for TCR beta sequencing. The Qiagen DNeasy Blood Extraction Kit was used to extract genomic DNA from the blood cell samples. Details on this clone: Its antigen is unknown. The sample holds no much larger clone one base away, and base qualities are not on file.

The research as a whole found: A further reported finding was that TCR beta sequences accurately predicted the HLA-A and HLA-B alleles for most subjects in the first cohort. Only TCR beta chains were sequenced in this cohort, and the absence of alpha or paired-chain data limited detectable features. Because some donors lacked HLA typing at each locus, the association tests relied only on the typed subset. Most TCR sequences were seen in very few donors, while some public TCRs were found in many individuals. The study gave a list of over 150 TCR beta chains associated with cytomegalovirus. Roughly uniform sequencing depth across donors was assumed in presence/absence analyses, although this assumption may not hold. In a later analysis, TCR association rates were found to vary across HLA loci, with the most associated TCRs seen for DRB1 alleles and the fewest for HLA-C alleles. Three of the identified cytomegalovirus-associated TCR beta chains were confirmed in vitro to be specific for cytomegalovirus antigens. Linkage disequilibrium might explain the correlated functional status among segregating V segments, but an unknown experimental factor could not be excluded. Over 15 rarely observed V segments, including chromosome 9 orphons, were excluded from the earlier analysis of several hundred of the donors because counts were too low. A later analysis associated about 17,000 TCR beta sequences with specific HLA alleles at a false discovery rate of 0.05. An earlier analysis of some 590 of the donors showed that most TCR beta V segments appeared in productive rearrangements either about 87% or about 30% of the time, which broadly matched IMGT annotations. In a later analysis, several top co-occurrence clusters were reported to appear linked to parvovirus B19, influenza, CMV and Epstein-Barr virus. In both the original and validation cohorts, the classifier was reported to diagnose cytomegalovirus status with high specificity and sensitivity. Immune exposure information for the cohort was limited to CMV serostatus. The authors suggested that the approach could potentially be extended to other disease states and immunological phenotypes. Compared with equally common non-associated chains, HLA-associated TCR beta chains in a later analysis were more clonally expanded and had lower generation probabilities. According to a later analysis, most CMV-associated TCR beta chains appeared to be HLA-restricted, and the HLA associations seemed to be driven largely by CMV exposure. Because the 87-base-pair reads could not distinguish some IMGT-functional V segments, including TRBV6-2 and TRBV6-3, those segments were excluded. In a later genetic analysis, fewer N-insertions in productive TCRs were reported among donors in an Asian-associated ancestry cluster than the 666-donor mean. In a later genetic analysis, a missense DCLRE1C variant was associated with V-gene and J-gene trimming of TCR beta chains, and the association was replicated in an independent cohort. A cluster of highly shared sequence variants was judged likely to represent a technical artifact of the sequencing pipeline. When HLA alleles, especially DR and DQ, strongly co-occurred, TCR associations were difficult to assign to individual alleles.

V loses 4 bases, J loses 3 bases, and the germline ends lie 13 bases apart. Including the terminal cysteine and phenylalanine, the CDR3 comprises 15 residues. Just the 45-base CDR3 DNA is kept, in frame starting at base 1. Taken from the germline V gene (reference sequence), the CDR1 and CDR2 loops are MNHEY and SMNVEV. Library creation used the immunoSEQ multiplex PCR assay. For the multiplex PCR, a mixture combining 60 forward primers for TCR Vbeta segments and 13 reverse primers for TCR Jbeta segments was used. Amplification of the CDR3 region of rearranged TCR beta genes was performed with a multiplex PCR assay on genomic DNA. The Illumina HiSeq System was used to sequence the amplified TCR beta libraries as 87-base-pair reads. Per the authors' processing: A later analysis tallied around 82 million unique TCR beta chains across the 660 or so repertoires, and around 12 million of those chains were shared by two or more donors. A nearest-neighbor algorithm error-corrected the raw reads and collapsed the reads into unique sequences, merging closely related sequences to remove PCR and sequencing errors. CDR3 sequences were aligned to IMGT reference sequences to assign V, D and J gene segments. Each retained sequence needed at least a six-nucleotide match to both a V gene segment and a J gene segment. A rearrangement was called productive if the CDR3 had no stop codons and remained in frame with V and J, and every other rearrangement was called non-productive. CDR3 was defined by IMGT convention, running from the second conserved V-encoded cysteine to the conserved J-encoded phenylalanine. The earlier analysis of 587 of the donors excluded any sequence lacking an unambiguous match to a single V gene segment. An earlier analysis of almost 600 of the donors classified V segments as functional when productive rearrangements were above 56.7% and as segregating when the standard deviation between donors was above 5%. To diagnose cytomegalovirus status from the catalog of TCR beta chain sequences, a statistical classification framework was built. In a later analysis, TCR nucleotide sequences were compared against IMGT/GENE-DB human TR gene sequences so that V and J genes could be assigned. The TCRdist pipeline was used in a later analysis to assign CDR3 sequences and most-parsimonious VDJ recombination scenarios. A later analysis defined each TCR beta chain by its CDR3 amino acid sequence plus V-gene family, and excluded reads lacking a unique V-gene family. A later analysis removed over 500 highly shared, low-generation-probability nucleotide sequences to deal with suspected cross-contamination and a sequencing artifact. For each public chain, a later analysis derived a clonal expansion index from normalized ranks of inferred template counts within each repertoire. In a later analysis, generation probabilities were computed with a VDJ recombination model fitted to out-of-frame rearrangements, and the resulting probabilities were checked against IGoR. A later analysis scored TCR-TCR, TCR-HLA and TCR-CMV co-occurrence with hypergeometric tests, applying a repertoire-size bias correction to TCR pairs. In a later analysis, false discovery rates were estimated by permuting HLA or CMV assignments 20 times. In a later analysis, co-occurring TCRs were grouped using DBSCAN, with TCRdist sequence similarity added in when clustering inside HLA-allele-positive subsets. Co-occurrence clustering excluded repertoires with fewer than 30,000 or more than 120,000 public chains, plus five with anomalous nucleotide sharing. This immuneACCESS table, as held by TCRdb, lists in-frame sequences with V and J called but not all clones. Of the missing ones, under half trace to an unresolved V gene in checked studies; the others have no known cause. Clone size and V and J calls were adopted from that table, with D and trimming inferred from the DNA. The sample yields 140,000 to 150,000 clones; roughly 66% were counted once. The top ten constitute 6% to 8% of the sample.

Recombination linked TRBV27 to TRBJ2-4; TRBD2 is a possible D gene, resting on 5 matching bases. The sample was PBMCs. This clonotype was obtained from a woman between 55 and 75 years old in good health and CMV-seronegative. The CDR3 region reads CASSYGRGIKNIQYF. The nucleotides read TGTGCCAGCAGTTATGGCCGAGGGATCAAAAACATTCAGTACTTC.